This T cell receptor beta chain was retrieved from a study of memory CD4+ T cells and cytomegalovirus serostatus. On the study more broadly: Donors were healthy Belgian adults, 10 or so CMV seropositive and approximately 23 seronegative. Study-wide points: Suggested: most of the CMV-linked TCR signature lies in CD4+ memory cells.

Single viable CD3+CD4+CD8-CD45RO+ cells were sorted as the memory CD4+ T cells. Serum IgG to CMV pp150, pp28, p38 and p52 defined serostatus. About this clone: As yet, its antigen is unknown.

Germline CDR1 and CDR2: SGHRS and YFSETQ. The CDR3 has 14 residues. V lost 2 bases to trimming and J lost 5 bases, with 11 bases between them. In the original workflow: After removing out-of-frame reads, approximately 2.2 million distinct TCRbeta sequences remained. Assay used: immunoSEQ multiplex PCR; TCRdb lists only in-frame clones, some missing. That table supplies the V and J calls and clone size; D and trimming were determined from the DNA. The table includes about 62,000 clones, 76% detected once. The chain links TRBV5-1 to TRBJ1-5, with a tentative D call TRBD1 (5 bases). The sequenced material came from memory CD4+ T cells from blood. The receptor's source is an adult in good health and CMV-seropositive. CDR3: CASSFGGVHQPQHF. CDR3 bases: TGCGCCAGCAGCTTTGGGGGGGTACATCAGCCCCAGCATTTT.